This T cell receptor beta chain was profiled in a study of CD4 T cell repertoires in COVID-19. A word on this clone: Its specificity is not known.

Study outcomes and limitations: Several top expanded SARS-CoV-2-reactive clonotypes were shared by two or three memory subsets. In SARS-CoV and/or HKU1 spike cultures, between roughly 7 and 27% of SARS-CoV-2 clonotypes reappeared.

TCRdb's table, derived via immunoSEQ multiplex PCR, lists solely in-frame clones and lacks some. This table holds 20,000 to 30,000 clones, over 90% found once. The memory T cells were sequenced right after ex vivo isolation, without culture. Unmatched junction bases numbered 6, after V lost 0 bases and J lost 1 base. This CDR3 is built from 17 residues. The germline CDR1 and CDR2 sequences are SGHVS and FQNEAQ. The sequence came from a human donor who had COVID-19. The sample was circulating follicular helper CD4+ T cells (cTfh) from blood, taken before the COVID-19 pandemic. The rearrangement uses TRBV7-8 and TRBJ2-7; TRBD2 matches at 10 bases. The DNA of the CDR3 is TGTGCCAGCAGCTTAGCGCCGAGGACTAGCGGATCCTACGAGCAGTACTTC. Protein product: CASSLAPRTSGSYEQYF. The full variable domain, in which reference TRBV7-8 and TRBJ2-7 provide the parts outside the CDR3, is GAGVSQSPRYKVAKRGQDVALRCDPISGHVSLFWYQQALGQGPEFLTYFQNEAQLDKSGLPSDRFFAERPEGSVSTLKIQRTQQEDSAVYLCASSLAPRTSGSYEQYFGPGTRLTVT.